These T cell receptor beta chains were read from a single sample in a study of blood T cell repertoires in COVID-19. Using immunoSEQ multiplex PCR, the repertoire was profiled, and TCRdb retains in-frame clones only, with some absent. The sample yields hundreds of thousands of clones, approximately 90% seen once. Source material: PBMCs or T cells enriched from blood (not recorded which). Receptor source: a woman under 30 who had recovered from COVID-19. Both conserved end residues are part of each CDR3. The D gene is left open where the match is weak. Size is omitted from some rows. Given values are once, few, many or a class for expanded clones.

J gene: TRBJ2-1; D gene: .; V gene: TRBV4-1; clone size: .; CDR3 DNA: TGCGCCAGCAGCCAAGAAAGAGAAGAATACAATGAGCAGTTCTTC; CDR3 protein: CASSQEREEYNEQFF
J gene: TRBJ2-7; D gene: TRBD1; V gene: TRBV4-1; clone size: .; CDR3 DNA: TGCGCCAGCAGCCCCCGAGGGGGGACAGGGATCTACGAGCAGTACTTC; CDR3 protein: CASSPRGGTGIYEQYF
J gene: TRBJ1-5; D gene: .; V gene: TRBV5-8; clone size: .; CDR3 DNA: TGTGCCAGCAGCCAATACGCCGGGGACTTATCGGGGCGCAATCAGCCCCAGCATTTT; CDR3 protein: CASSQYAGDLSGRNQPQHF
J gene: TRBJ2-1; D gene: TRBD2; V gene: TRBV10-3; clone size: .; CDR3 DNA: TGTGCCATCAGTGGTCTAGCGGGGGGCTACAATGAGCAGTTCTTC; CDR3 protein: CAISGLAGGYNEQFF
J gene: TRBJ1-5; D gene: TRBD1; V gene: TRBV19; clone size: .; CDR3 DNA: TGTGCCAGTAGTATTACAGGGGAAAATCAGCCCCAGCATTTT; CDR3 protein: CASSITGENQPQHF
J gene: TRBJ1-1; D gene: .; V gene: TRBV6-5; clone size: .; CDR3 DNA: TGTGCCAGCAGCCCCCGTACAGGGCTACACACTGAAGCTTTCTTT; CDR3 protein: CASSPRTGLHTEAFF
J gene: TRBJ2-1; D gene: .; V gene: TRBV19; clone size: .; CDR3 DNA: TGTGCCAGTAACTCTAGGAAAGGTTCGCAGTACAATGAGCAGTTCTTC; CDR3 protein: CASNSRKGSQYNEQFF
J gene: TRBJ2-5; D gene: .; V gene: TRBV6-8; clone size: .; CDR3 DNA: TGTGCCAGCAGTTACTCGAAGACATACTACCAAGAGACCCAGTACTTC; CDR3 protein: CASSYSKTYYQETQYF
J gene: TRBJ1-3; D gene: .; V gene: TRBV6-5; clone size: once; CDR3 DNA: TGTGCCAGCAGAGAGGCCGGGGGAAACACCATATATTTT; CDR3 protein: CASREAGGNTIYF
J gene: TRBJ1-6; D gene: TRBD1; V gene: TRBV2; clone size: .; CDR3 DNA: TGTGCCAGCGGGACAGGGGATTCACCCCTCCACTTT; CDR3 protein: CASGTGDSPLHF
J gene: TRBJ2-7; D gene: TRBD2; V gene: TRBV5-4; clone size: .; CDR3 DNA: TGTGCCAGCAGCTTGTTCAGCGGGGGGGCCTTCCAACGCGAGCAGTACTTC; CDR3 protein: CASSLFSGGAFQREQYF
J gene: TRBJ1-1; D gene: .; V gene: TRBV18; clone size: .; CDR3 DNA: TGTGCCAGCTCCAGAGACACGGCGGGGACTGAAGCTTTCTTT; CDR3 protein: CASSRDTAGTEAFF
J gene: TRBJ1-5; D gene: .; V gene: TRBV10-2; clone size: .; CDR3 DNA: TGCGCCAGCAGTGAGTTCATGGGGCAGCCGGCGACTCAGCCCCAGCATTTT; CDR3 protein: CASSEFMGQPATQPQHF
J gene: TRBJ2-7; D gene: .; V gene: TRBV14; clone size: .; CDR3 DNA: TGTGCCAGCAGCCAAGATCTGGGAGGTTACGAGCAGTACTTC; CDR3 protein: CASSQDLGGYEQYF
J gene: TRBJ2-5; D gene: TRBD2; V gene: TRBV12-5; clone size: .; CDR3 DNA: TGTGCTAGTGGTTTGGGGACTAGCGGGGGGGAAGAGACCCAGTACTTC; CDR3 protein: CASGLGTSGGEETQYF
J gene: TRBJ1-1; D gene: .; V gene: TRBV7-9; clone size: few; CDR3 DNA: TGTGCCAGCAGCTTATACGAAGGGGGGGAGACTGAAGCTTTCTTT; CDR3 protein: CASSLYEGGETEAFF
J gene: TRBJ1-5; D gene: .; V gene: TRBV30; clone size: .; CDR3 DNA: TGTGCCTGGAGTGTGGGCTTGGGCCAGCCCCAGCATTTT; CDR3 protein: CAWSVGLGQPQHF
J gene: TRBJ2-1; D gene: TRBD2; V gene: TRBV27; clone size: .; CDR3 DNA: TGTGCCAGCAGTCCATCCAGTAGCGGGTGGTACAATGAGCAGTTCTTC; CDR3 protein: CASSPSSSGWYNEQFF
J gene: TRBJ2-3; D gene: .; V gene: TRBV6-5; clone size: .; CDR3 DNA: TGTGCCAGCAACGCGGACAGTGCCACAGATACGCAGTATTTT; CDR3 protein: CASNADSATDTQYF
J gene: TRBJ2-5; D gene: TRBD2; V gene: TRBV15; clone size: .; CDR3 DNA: TGTGCCAGCCAGCGGGGGCCACAAGAGACCCAGTACTTC; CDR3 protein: CASQRGPQETQYF
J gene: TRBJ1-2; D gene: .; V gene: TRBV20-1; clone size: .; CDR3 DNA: TGCAGTGCTTCAACAGGGTATGGCTACACCTTC; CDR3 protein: CSASTGYGYTF
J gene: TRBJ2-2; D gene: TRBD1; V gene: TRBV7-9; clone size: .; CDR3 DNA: TGTGCCAGCGGACGAGGGACAGGGGGCGCGGCCGGGGAGCTGTTTTTT; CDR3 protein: CASGRGTGGAAGELFF
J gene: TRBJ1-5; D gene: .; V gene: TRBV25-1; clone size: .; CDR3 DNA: TGTGCCAGTGGACCCATGGGGGGGCCCCAGCATTTT; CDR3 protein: CASGPMGGPQHF
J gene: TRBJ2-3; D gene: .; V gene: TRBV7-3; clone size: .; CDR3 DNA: TGTGCCAGCAGCCGGGGAAAGGGCTTCTTTAGGGATACGCAGTATTTT; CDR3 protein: CASSRGKGFFRDTQYF
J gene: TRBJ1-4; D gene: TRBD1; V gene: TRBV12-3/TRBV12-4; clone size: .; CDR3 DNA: TGTGCCAGCAGTTTCAGGGGGTGGGACAAGGTTTTT; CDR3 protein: CASSFRGWDKVF
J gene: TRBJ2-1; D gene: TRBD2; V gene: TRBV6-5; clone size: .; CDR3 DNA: TGTGCCAGCAGTTATCGGGGGGGGTTATACAATGAGCAGTTCTTC; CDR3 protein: CASSYRGGLYNEQFF
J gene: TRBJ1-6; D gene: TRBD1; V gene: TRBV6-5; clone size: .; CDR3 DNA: TGTGCCAGCAGTTCTACTCCGGGACAGTATAATTCACCCCTCCACTTT; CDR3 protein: CASSSTPGQYNSPLHF
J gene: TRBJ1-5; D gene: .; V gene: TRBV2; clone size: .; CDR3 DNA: TGTGCCAGCACCCGACAGTCTAGCAATCAGCCCCAGCATTTT; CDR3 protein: CASTRQSSNQPQHF
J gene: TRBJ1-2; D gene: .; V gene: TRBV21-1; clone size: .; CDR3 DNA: TGTGCCAGCAGCAAAGCGCTGCAGGGGAACTATGGCTACACCTTC; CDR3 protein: CASSKALQGNYGYTF
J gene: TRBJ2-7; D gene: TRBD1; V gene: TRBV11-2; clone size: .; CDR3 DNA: TGTGCCAGCAGCTTGACAGGGGGCAACTACGAGCAGTACTTC; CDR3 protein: CASSLTGGNYEQYF
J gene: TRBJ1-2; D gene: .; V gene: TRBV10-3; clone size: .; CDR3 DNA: TGTGCCATCAGTGGAGGGGGGGGGATGGACGGCTACACCTTC; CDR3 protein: CAISGGGGMDGYTF
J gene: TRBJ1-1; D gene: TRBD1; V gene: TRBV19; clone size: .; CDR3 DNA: TGTGCCAGTAGTATCAGGGGGGGACAGGGAAGGACTGAAGCTTTCTTT; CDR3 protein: CASSIRGGQGRTEAFF
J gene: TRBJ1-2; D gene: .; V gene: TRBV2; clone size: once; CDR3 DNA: TGTGCCAGCAGCTGGGTCGCCGGGGATGGCTACACCTTC; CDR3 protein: CASSWVAGDGYTF
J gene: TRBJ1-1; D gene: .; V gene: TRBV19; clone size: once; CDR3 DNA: TGTGCCAGTAGTACTACAGGGTTAGCGGGGAACACTGAAGCTTTCTTT; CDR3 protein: CASSTTGLAGNTEAFF
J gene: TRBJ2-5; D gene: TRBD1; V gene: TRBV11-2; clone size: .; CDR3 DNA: TGTGCCAGCAGCTTCAACAGGGGACGAGAGACCCAGTACTTC; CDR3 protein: CASSFNRGRETQYF
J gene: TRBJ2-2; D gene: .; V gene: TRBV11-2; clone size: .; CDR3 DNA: TGTGCCAGCAGCCCAGGGTTATACACCGGGGAGCTGTTTTTT; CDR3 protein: CASSPGLYTGELFF
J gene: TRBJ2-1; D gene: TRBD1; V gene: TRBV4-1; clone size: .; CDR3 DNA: TGCGCCAGCAGCCAAGAAACAGGGGGCTACAATGAGCAGTTCTTC; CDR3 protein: CASSQETGGYNEQFF
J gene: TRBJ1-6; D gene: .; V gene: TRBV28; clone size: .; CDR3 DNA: TGTGCCAGCAGCCCGGGTGGTGGAGGCTCACCCCTCCACTTT; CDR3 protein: CASSPGGGGSPLHF
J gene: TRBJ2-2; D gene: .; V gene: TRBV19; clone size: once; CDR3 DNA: TGTGCCAGTAGTATCGGAGGGCGGATCGGGGAGCTGTTTTTT; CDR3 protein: CASSIGGRIGELFF
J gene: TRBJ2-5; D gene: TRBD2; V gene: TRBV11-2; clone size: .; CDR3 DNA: TGTGCCAGCAGCCCCCAGGGCGGGGGACCCCTTGGGACCCAGTACTTC; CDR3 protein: CASSPQGGGPLGTQYF
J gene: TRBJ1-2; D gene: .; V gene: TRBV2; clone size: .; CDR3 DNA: TGTGCCAGCAAGGAGGAGGTACCGTTCACCTTC; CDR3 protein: CASKEEVPFTF
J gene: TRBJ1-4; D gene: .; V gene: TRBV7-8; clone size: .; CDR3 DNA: TGTGCCAGCAGCTTAGGTCCAGGGTTAGGTAATGAAAAACTGTTTTTT; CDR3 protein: CASSLGPGLGNEKLFF
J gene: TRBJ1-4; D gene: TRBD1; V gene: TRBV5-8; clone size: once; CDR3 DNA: TGTGCCAGCAGCCACGGGACGGTAAAAGGGGGCGAAAAACTGTTTTTT; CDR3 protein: CASSHGTVKGGEKLFF
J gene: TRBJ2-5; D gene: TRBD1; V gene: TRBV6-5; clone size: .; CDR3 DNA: TGTGCCAGCAGTAACCGGGACAGGGTGGAGACCCAGTACTTC; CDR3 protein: CASSNRDRVETQYF
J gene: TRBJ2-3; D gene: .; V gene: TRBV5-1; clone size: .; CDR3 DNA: TGCGCCAGCAGCCCCCAAACTAGCACAGATACGCAGTATTTT; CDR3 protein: CASSPQTSTDTQYF
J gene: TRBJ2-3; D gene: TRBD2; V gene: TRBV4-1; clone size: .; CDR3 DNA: TGCGCCAGCAGCTCCCTAGCGGGCACAGATACGCAGTATTTT; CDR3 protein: CASSSLAGTDTQYF
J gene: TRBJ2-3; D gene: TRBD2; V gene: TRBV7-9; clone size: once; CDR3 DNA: TGTGCCAGCAGCCTCGGACTAGCGGCAGATACGCAGTATTTT; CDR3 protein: CASSLGLAADTQYF
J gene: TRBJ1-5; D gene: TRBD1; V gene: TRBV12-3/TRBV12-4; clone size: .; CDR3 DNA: TGTGCCAGCAAGACAGGGTTTTTGGCCCAGCATTTT; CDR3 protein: CASKTGFLAQHF
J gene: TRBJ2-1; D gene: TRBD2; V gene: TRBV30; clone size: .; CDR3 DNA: TGTGCCTGGAGTGTACGGGGGGTAAACAATGAGCAGTTCTTC; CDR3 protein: CAWSVRGVNNEQFF
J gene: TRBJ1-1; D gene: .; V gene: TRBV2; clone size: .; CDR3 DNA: TGTGCCAGCAGTGTGGACAGAAGCACTGAAGCTTTCTTT; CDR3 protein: CASSVDRSTEAFF
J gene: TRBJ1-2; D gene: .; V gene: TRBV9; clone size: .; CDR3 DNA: TGTGCCAGCAGCGCTTACACAGGGACCAACTATGGCTACACCTTC; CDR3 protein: CASSAYTGTNYGYTF